This T cell receptor beta chain came from a study of CD8 T cells in ankylosing spondylitis. Whole-study results and caveats: As reported, disease-linked clones showed significant enrichment in matched ankylosing spondylitis synovial fluid. Clones that were linked to disease were CD8+ and were relatively rare in peripheral blood. Seemingly characteristic of ankylosing spondylitis blood was a TCR beta motif consisting of 7 or 8 highly homologous variants.

Points on this clonotype: Its cognate antigen is unknown.

TCRdb analysed the 5' RACE reads with MiXCR anew, one entry per CDR3 protein. The data hold approximately 220,000 distinct CDR3 sequences, with approximately 20% observed a single time. V shed 2 bases and J shed 2 bases, with 3 bases lying between them. Germline-derived CDR1 and CDR2 are DFQATT and SNEGSKA (reference sequence). This CDR3 comprises 11 residues. The sample taken for sequencing was blood, either unsorted or a sorted T cell fraction (not recorded which). The gene calls are TRBV20-1 and TRBJ1-1; no definite D call. The TCR was taken from a male donor with ankylosing spondylitis. CDR3 region: CSARPNTEAFF. Here the CDR3 DNA reads TGCAGTGCTAGACCCAACACTGAAGCTTTCTTT.